The rows below give T cell receptor beta chains drawn from one sample of a study of multiple sclerosis patients with progressive multifocal leukoencephalopathy. The repertoire was sequenced with immunoSEQ multiplex PCR; TCRdb's copy has only in-frame clones and lacks some. The table includes 25,000 to 35,000 clones, around 90% detected once. The sequenced sample was PBMCs, obtained from a patient treated with natalizumab. These receptors came from a woman in her forties with progressive multifocal leukoencephalopathy. The conserved cysteine and the conserved F or W are not part of the CDR3 here.

ASSEGNTEAF | TRBJ1-1 | TRBV25-1
ASSLAEAF | TRBJ1-1 | TRBV7-9
ASSPSTGGTEAF | TRBJ1-1 | TRBV18
ASSQNSSQGRNEQF | TRBJ2-1 | TRBV4-1
ASSQPGPTDTQY | TRBJ2-3 | TRBV4-1
ASSPQQNPIFTNYGYT | TRBJ1-2 | TRBV7-2
SVLLSGTDSNQPQH | TRBJ1-5 | TRBV29-1
ASSQFRRSSYEQY | TRBJ2-7 | TRBV16
ASSLGHLGLDEQY | . | TRBV5-1
ASSVDGGGEQF | TRBJ2-1 | TRBV7-9
ASSKETYSYEQY | TRBJ2-7 | TRBV19
ASSLGAGNYAETQY | TRBJ2-5 | TRBV7-2
ASSPCETGARELF | TRBJ2-2 | TRBV19
ASSRDLGANYGYT | TRBJ1-2 | TRBV14
ASSLNPPTGTSAF | TRBJ1-1 | TRBV28
ASSSGQRNTEAF | TRBJ1-1 | TRBV28
ATSRVGLAGGPRDTQY | TRBJ2-3 | TRBV15
ASSSAGTSGRGEQY | TRBJ2-7 | TRBV7-2
ASSLNPVGGEETQY | TRBJ2-5 | TRBV5-1
ASSQRRDSLRTEAF | TRBJ1-1 | TRBV4-1
ASSVGGTSGFNEQF | TRBJ2-1 | TRBV9
ASSLYRGLQETQY | TRBJ2-5 | TRBV5-1
ASKAVGGSSGANVLT | TRBJ2-6 | TRBV27
AWSVSSNQPQH | TRBJ1-5 | TRBV30
ASSRLVSYEQY | TRBJ2-7 | TRBV28
ASSPVGDQPQH | TRBJ1-5 | TRBV6-1
AWSVQGTKNQPQH | TRBJ1-5 | TRBV30
ASSIETGTDYEQY | . | TRBV19
ASSTDGNQPQH | TRBJ1-5 | TRBV21-1
ASSPGLAGVLDTDTQY | TRBJ2-3 | TRBV11-2